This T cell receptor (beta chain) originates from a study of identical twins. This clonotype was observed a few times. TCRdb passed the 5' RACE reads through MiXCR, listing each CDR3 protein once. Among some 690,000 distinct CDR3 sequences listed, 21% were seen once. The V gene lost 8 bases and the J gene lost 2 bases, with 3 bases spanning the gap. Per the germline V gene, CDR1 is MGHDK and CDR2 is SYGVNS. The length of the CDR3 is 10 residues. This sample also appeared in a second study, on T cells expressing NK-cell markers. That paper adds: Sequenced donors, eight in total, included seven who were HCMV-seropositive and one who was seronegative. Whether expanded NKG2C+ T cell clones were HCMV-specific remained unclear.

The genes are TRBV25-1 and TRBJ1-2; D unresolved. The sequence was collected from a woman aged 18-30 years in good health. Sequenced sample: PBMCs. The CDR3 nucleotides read TGTGCCAGCCTGAACTATGGCTACACCTTC. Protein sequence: CASLNYGYTF.